This entry lists 13 T cell receptor beta chains sequenced from one sample in a study of T cells after somatic rescue of genetic block. Assay used: immunoSEQ multiplex PCR; TCRdb lists only in-frame clones, some missing. The sample holds 15,000 or so clones, under 75% seen once. Sequenced sample: peripheral blood mononuclear cells (PBMCs). The receptors derive from a boy between 10 and 17 years old.

The CDR3 reads CASSLELAGSASEQFF. CDR3 DNA sequence: TGCGCCAGCAGCTTGGAGCTAGCGGGGAGTGCAAGTGAGCAGTTCTTC. The V gene is TRBV5-1, the J gene TRBJ2-1, with TRBD2 matching 9 bases. CDR1 is SGHRS and CDR2 is YFSETQ in the germline V gene. The CDR3 loop spans 16 amino acids. Trimming at V came to 0 bases and at J to 9 bases, leaving 10 bases not matched to a gene.

The chain joins TRBV10-3 to TRBJ1-4, with 9 bases that match TRBD1. This CDR3 has 14 amino acids. The germline gives CDR1 ENHRY, CDR2 SYGVKD. V shed 4 bases, J shed 8 bases, and the junction held 5 bases outside the gene matches. CDR3 DNA: TGTGCCATCAGTGCGGGACAGGGAGGAGAAAAACTGTTTTTT. It encodes CAISAGQGGEKLFF.

The chain couples TRBV5-5 to TRBJ2-6; D uncertain. V lost 0 bases and J lost 4, with 8 bases in between. The germline gives CDR1 SGHKS, CDR2 YYEKEE (reference sequence). The CDR3 is 15 amino acids. As DNA, the CDR3 is TGTGCCAGCAGCTTGGTTCCCACAGGGGCCAACGTCCTGACTTTC. Protein product: CASSLVPTGANVLTF.

The chain has TRBV6-5 and TRBJ1-1; 7 nucleotides agree with TRBD1. Germline lookup yields CDR1 MNHEY and CDR2 SVGAGI. This CDR3 spans 14 amino acids. Trimming at V came to 10 bases and at J to 6 bases, leaving 14 bases not matched to a gene. CDR3 loop: CATLLRGGKAEAFF. Here the CDR3 DNA reads TGTGCCACCCTCCTACGAGGGGGCAAAGCTGAAGCTTTCTTT.

V gene TRBV6-5 combines with J gene TRBJ2-5; D remains ambiguous. V was cut by 0 bases and J by 4 bases, with 3 bases left in between. This CDR3 is built from 12 residues. Germline V gene lookup returns CDR1 MNHEY and CDR2 SVGAGI. CDR3 sequence reads: CASSYSLETQYF. Written as DNA, the CDR3 is TGTGCCAGCAGTTACTCCCTAGAGACCCAGTACTTC.

This clone was detected once. This chain links TRBV4-2 with TRBJ2-3, with D unresolved. Between the trimmed V and J ends, which lost 1 base and 4 bases, there was a span of 9 bases. The CDR3 totals 14 residues. Germline values: CDR1 LGHNA, CDR2 YNFKEQ. CDR3 amino acids: CASSQVGVADTQYF. The CDR3 nucleotides are TGTGCCAGCAGCCAAGTCGGTGTCGCAGATACGCAGTATTTT.

The V gene is TRBV7-3, the J gene TRBJ2-1; TRBD2 matches 12 bases. CDR1 SGHTA and CDR2 FQGTGA come from the germline V gene. CDR3 length equals 15 residues. J gave up 8 bases and V 3 bases, and 5 bases lay outside the gene matches. CDR3 DNA: TGTGCCAGCAGCTTCCTAGCGGGGGGGCTCGATGAGCAGTTCTTC. Encoded protein: CASSFLAGGLDEQFF.

The chain recombines TRBV11-3 with TRBJ2-7, with D uncertain. V gave up 0 bases and J gave up 4 bases, with 4 bases separating them. The CDR3 has 12 amino acids. Germline CDR1 reads SGHNT; CDR2 reads YENEEA. CDR3 sequence (DNA): TGTGCCAGCAGCTTAGATGGGTACGAGCAGTACTTC. It is translated as CASSLDGYEQYF.

V is TRBV10-3 and J is TRBJ1-4, with 8 bases identical to TRBD1. Germline CDR1 and CDR2: ENHRY and SYGVKD. The J segment lost 8 bases and the V segment lost 6 bases, leaving 5 bases of the junction unmatched. CDR3 length: 13 amino acids. The CDR3 nucleotides are TGTGCCATCAGGGACAGGGTATCGGAAAAACTGTTTTTT. Protein: CAIRDRVSEKLFF.

V is TRBV30 and J is TRBJ2-7; D is possibly TRBD1 (6 bases). Per the germline V gene, CDR1 is GTSNPN and CDR2 is SVGIG (reference sequence). This CDR3 region has 14 residues. Trimming took 2 bases from V and 2 from J, leaving 13 bases between them. The chain's CDR3 is CAWSRGQGPYEQYF. In DNA, the CDR3 is TGTGCCTGGAGTAGGGGACAAGGGCCCTACGAGCAGTACTTC. Full variable domain (remainder filled in from reference TRBV30 and TRBJ2-7): SQTIHQWPATLVQPVGSPLSLECTVEGTSNPNLYWYRQAAGRGLQLLFYSVGIGQISSEVPQNLSASRPQDRQFILSSKKLLLSDSGFYLCAWSRGQGPYEQYFGPGTRLTVT.

This clone is judged medium-sized. The CDR3 coding sequence is TGTGCCAGCAATCGGGGGGCACTACAAGAGACCCAGTACTTC. Protein product: CASNRGALQETQYF. J is TRBJ2-5 and V is TRBV2; D might be TRBD2 (7 bases). V lost 7 bases and J 2 bases, leaving 14 bases between the germline ends. Germline CDR1 reads SNHLY; CDR2 reads FYNNEI. This CDR3 spans 14 amino acids.

This clone has only a few counts. The CDR3 bases are TGTGCCAGCAGCCCTTGGGAAGAGCAGTACTTC. It yields the protein CASSPWEEQYF. This chain uses TRBV7-8 with TRBJ2-7; D is unclear. Germline CDR1 is SGHVS and CDR2 is FQNEAQ. The CDR3 contains 11 residues. The V end lost 5 bases, the J end lost 7 bases, and 9 bases lay between the germline ends.

Here the CDR3 reads CASSDVRVKYF. The DNA of the CDR3 is TGTGCCAGCAGCGATGTCCGGGTCAAGTACTTC. The rearrangement uses TRBV7-9 and TRBJ2-7; D gene ambiguous. Trimming took off 5 bases at V and 11 bases at J, with 13 bases between the two ends. Germline CDR1 reads SEHNR; CDR2 reads FQNEAQ (reference sequence). This CDR3 is 11 amino acids long.